The 13 T cell receptor beta chains below come from one sample, sequenced in a study of identical twins (dated by TCRdb to between 2015 and 2016). Library preparation was by 5' RACE. Reads for this sample came from an Illumina HiSeq 2000. The public reads were run again by TCRdb, first through fastp at Q25 and then through MiXCR, and only productive beta chains were kept. Each entry is one CDR3 protein sequence, shown with its most common DNA and genes. The sample contains a few hundred thousand distinct CDR3 sequences, roughly 10% of them found a single time. The top ten clonotypes cover approximately 6.5% of the sample. Another study also made use of these data, one on yellow fever vaccine responses in identical twins.

Sequencing used CD8+ T cells sorted from blood. All receptors derive from a woman between 18 and 29 years old in good health.

The chain couples TRBV6-2 or TRBV6-3 to TRBJ2-7; D gene ambiguous. Trimming left V 2 bases short and J 0 bases short, with 8 bases between. The germline V gene has CDR1 MNHEY and CDR2 SVGEGT. The CDR3 totals 14 residues. CDR3 residues: CASSYRTNSYEQYF. CDR3 DNA sequence: TGTGCCAGCAGTTACCGTACAAACTCCTACGAGCAGTACTTC.

The chain has TRBV20-1 and TRBJ2-1, with 9 bases that match TRBD2. V gave up 6 bases and J gave up 2 bases; unmatched junction bases: 5. There are 14 residues in the CDR3. Germline CDR1 reads DFQATT; CDR2 reads SNEGSKA (reference sequence). CDR3 in amino acids: CSANSGGTYNEQFF. CDR3 nucleotides: TGCAGTGCAAATAGCGGGGGAACCTACAATGAGCAGTTCTTC.

The rearrangement links TRBV4-3 to TRBJ2-7, with D possibly matching TRBD1 (5 bases). Trimming took off 4 bases at V and 5 bases at J, with 15 bases between the two ends. The CDR3 spans 14 residues. Per the germline V gene, CDR1 is LGHNA and CDR2 is YSLEER. The CDR3 DNA sequence: TGCGCCAGCAGCCTCACCTTGCAGGGCCACGAGCAGTACTTC. Its protein product is CASSLTLQGHEQYF.

This clonotype was seen a few times. The CDR3 bases are TGTGCCAGCAGCCAAGATGTGGGCTGGACCGGGGAGCTGTTTTTT. As protein: CASSQDVGWTGELFF. This sequence joins TRBV4-2 and TRBJ2-2; D uncertain. The V and J ends lost 0 bases and 5 bases respectively, with 10 bases between them. In germline, CDR1 is LGHNA, CDR2 YNFKEQ. This CDR3 region has 15 residues.

The rearrangement joins TRBV19 to TRBJ2-1, with a weak D call TRBD2 (6 bases). Germline V gene data show CDR1 as LNHDA and CDR2 as SQIVND (reference sequence). This CDR3 region has 15 residues. V dropped 1 base and J dropped 4 bases, with 11 bases sitting between them. The CDR3 coding sequence is TGTGCCAGTAGTATAGCCCCGGGGGTTTACAATGAGCAGTTCTTC. Translated, it gives CASSIAPGVYNEQFF.

This clonotype was detected only a few times. The chain recombines TRBV10-2 with TRBJ2-5; the D gene is possibly TRBD2 (5 bases). Trimming pared 8 bases from V and 3 bases from J, leaving 16 bases between. Per the germline V gene, CDR1 is WSHSY and CDR2 is SAAADI. This CDR3 has 14 amino acids. CDR3 bases: TGCGCCAGCGGGCAGTTAGCGTCCAAAGAGACCCAGTACTTC. This translates into CASGQLASKETQYF.

The chain joins TRBV5-6 to TRBJ2-3; TRBD2 aligns across 8 bases. Trimming cost V 4 bases and J 6 bases; bases outside gene matches: 13. The CDR3 totals 16 residues. Germline V lookup: CDR1 SGHDT, CDR2 YYEEEE. CDR3 bases: TGTGCCAGCAGCCGCCCGGGACTAGGATTTGACGATACGCAGTATTTT. This encodes CASSRPGLGFDDTQYF.

This clonotype has at least ten counts. This chain joins TRBV7-9 and TRBJ2-7, with TRBD1 matching 11 bases. The CDR3 loop spans 14 amino acids. V lost 5 bases and J lost 6; bases outside the gene matches: 6. The germline V gene has CDR1 SEHNR and CDR2 FQNEAQ (reference sequence). As DNA, the CDR3 is TGTGCCAGCAGCCGTCGGGACAGGGGGAGCGAGCAGTACTTC. It encodes CASSRRDRGSEQYF. Based on the CDR3 plus reference TRBV7-9 and TRBJ2-7, the full variable domain is DTGVSQNPRHKITKRGQNVTFRCDPISEHNRLYWYRQTLGQGPEFLTYFQNEAQLEKSRLLSDRFSAERPKGSFSTLEIQRTEQGDSAMYLCASSRRDRGSEQYFGPGTRLTVT.

The rearrangement uses TRBV9 and TRBJ2-7; D perhaps matches TRBD2 (5 bases). The germline CDR1 and CDR2 sequences are SGDLS and YYNGEE. The CDR3 is made up of 14 amino acids. Between the trimmed V and J ends, which lost 4 bases and 5 bases, there was a span of 16 bases. This CDR3 is CASSQWHLAHEQYF. For the CDR3, the DNA is TGTGCCAGCAGCCAGTGGCACCTAGCCCACGAGCAGTACTTC.

The rearrangement joins TRBV5-1 to TRBJ2-1, with D unresolved. This CDR3 has 16 residues. Per the germline V gene, CDR1 is SGHRS and CDR2 is YFSETQ. Trimming took off 1 base at V and 0 bases at J, with 11 bases between the two ends. The DNA for the CDR3 is TGCGCCAGCAGCTTGTGGCAGTTAACCTCCTACAATGAGCAGTTCTTC. Its translation: CASSLWQLTSYNEQFF.

This rearrangement joins TRBV2 to TRBJ2-3; D might be TRBD2 (6 bases). From germline, CDR1 is SNHLY and CDR2 FYNNEI. This CDR3 region has 19 residues. Trimming left V 2 bases short and J 1 base short, with 22 bases between. The CDR3 DNA sequence: TGTGCCAGCAGTGAAAGGAGGGTAGCGACTGTAGGGGGCACAGATACGCAGTATTTT. It is translated as CASSERRVATVGGTDTQYF.

This clonotype was seen more than once but under ten times. The chain uses TRBV9 and TRBJ2-3; possibly TRBD1 or TRBD2 for D (5 bases each). CDR1 and CDR2 from the germline V gene are SGDLS and YYNGEE. Trimming left V 1 base short and J 14 bases short, with 17 bases between. The CDR3 sequence is 13 residues long. As DNA, the CDR3 is TGTGCCAGCAGCGTATGGGGGACGGATACGTTGTATTTT. Translated: CASSVWGTDTLYF.

In its sample, this clonotype was seen a few times. The chain carries TRBV20-1 and TRBJ2-3; TRBD2 might be the D (6 bases). The CDR3 is 14 amino acids. The V gene's germline CDR1 is DFQATT and CDR2 SNEGSKA (reference sequence). The V end lost 1 base, the J end lost 2 bases, and 10 bases lay between the germline ends. The CDR3 DNA is TGCAGTGCTAGAGGACTAGTGGCCACAGATACGCAGTATTTT. Encoded protein: CSARGLVATDTQYF.